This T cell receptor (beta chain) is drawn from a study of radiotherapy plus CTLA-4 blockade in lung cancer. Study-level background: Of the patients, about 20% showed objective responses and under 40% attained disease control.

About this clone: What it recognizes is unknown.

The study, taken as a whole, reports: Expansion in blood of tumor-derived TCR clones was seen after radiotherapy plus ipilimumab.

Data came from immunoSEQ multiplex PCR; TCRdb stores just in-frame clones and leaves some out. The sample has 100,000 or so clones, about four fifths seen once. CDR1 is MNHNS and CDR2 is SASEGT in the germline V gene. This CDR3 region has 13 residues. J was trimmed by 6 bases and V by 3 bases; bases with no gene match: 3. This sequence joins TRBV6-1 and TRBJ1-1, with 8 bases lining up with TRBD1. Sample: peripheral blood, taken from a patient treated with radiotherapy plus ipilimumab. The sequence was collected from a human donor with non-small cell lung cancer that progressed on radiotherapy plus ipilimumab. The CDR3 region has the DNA TGTGCCAGCAGTGACCAGGGGGCGTCTGAAGCTTTCTTT. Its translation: CASSDQGASEAFF.